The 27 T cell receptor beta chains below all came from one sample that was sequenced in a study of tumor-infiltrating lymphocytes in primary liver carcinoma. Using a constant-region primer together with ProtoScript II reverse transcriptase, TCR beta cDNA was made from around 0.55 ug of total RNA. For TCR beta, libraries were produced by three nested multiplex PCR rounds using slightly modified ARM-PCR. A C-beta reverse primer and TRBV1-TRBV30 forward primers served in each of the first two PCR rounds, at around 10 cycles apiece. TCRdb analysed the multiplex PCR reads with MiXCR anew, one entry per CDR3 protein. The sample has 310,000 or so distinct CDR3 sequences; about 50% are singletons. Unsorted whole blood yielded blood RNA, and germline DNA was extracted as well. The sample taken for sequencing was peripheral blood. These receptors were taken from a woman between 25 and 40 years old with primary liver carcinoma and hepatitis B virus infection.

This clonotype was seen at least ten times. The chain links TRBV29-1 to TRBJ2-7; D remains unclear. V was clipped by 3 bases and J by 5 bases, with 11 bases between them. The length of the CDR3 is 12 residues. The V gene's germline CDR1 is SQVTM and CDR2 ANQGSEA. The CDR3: CSVDIGINEQYF. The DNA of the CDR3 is TGCAGCGTTGACATAGGGATCAACGAGCAGTACTTC.

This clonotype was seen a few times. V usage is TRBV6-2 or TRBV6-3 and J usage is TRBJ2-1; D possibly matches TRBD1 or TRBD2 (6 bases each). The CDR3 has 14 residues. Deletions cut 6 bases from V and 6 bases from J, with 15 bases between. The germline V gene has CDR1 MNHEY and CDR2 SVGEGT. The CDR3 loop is CASRTGARANEQFF. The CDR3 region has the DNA TGTGCCAGCAGAACGGGGGCGCGGGCCAATGAGCAGTTCTTC.

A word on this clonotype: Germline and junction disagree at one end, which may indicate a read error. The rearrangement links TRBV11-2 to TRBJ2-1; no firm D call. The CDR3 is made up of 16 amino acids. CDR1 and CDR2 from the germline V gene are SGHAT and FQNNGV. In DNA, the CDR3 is TGTGCCAACAGCGCTGATCCGGGTAGCTCCTACAATGAACAGTTCTTC. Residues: CANSADPGSSYNEQFF.

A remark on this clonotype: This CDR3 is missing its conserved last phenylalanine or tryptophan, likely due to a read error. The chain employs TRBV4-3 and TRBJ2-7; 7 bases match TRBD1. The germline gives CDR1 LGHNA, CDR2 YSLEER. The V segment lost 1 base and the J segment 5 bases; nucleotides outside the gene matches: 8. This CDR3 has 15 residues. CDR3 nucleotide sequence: TGCGCCAGCAGCCAAGTTGTAGGGGGCAGGCACGAGCAGTACTTA. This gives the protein CASSQVVGGRHEQYL.

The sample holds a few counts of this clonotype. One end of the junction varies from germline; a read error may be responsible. CDR3 amino acids: CASSPSGMNTEAFF. The CDR3 region has the DNA TGTGCTAGCAGCCCCTCGGGGATGAACACTGAAGCTTTCTTT. The chain couples TRBV14 to TRBJ1-1; D unclear. From germline, CDR1 is SGHDN and CDR2 FVKESK. The CDR3 spans 14 residues.

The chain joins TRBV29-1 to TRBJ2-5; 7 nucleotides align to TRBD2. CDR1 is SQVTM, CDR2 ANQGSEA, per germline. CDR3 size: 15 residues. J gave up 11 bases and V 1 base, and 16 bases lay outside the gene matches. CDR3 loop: CSVEGIDGLAGEQYF. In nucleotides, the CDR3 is TGCAGCGTTGAAGGTATCGACGGACTGGCGGGAGAGCAGTACTTC.

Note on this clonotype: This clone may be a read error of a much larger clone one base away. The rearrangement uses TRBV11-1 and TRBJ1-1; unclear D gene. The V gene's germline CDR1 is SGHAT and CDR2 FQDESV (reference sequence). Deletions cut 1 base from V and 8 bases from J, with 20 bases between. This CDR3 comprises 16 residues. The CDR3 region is CASSLDVVAYLGEAFF. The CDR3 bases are TGTGCCAGCAGCTTAGACGTGGTCGCCTACCTGGGGGAAGCTTTCTTT.

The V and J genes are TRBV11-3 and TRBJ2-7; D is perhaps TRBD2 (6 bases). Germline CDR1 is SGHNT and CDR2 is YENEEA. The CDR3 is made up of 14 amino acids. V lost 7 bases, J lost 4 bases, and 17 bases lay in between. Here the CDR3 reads CASNPRTNPYEQYF. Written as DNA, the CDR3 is TGTGCCAGCAACCCAAGGACTAATCCATACGAGCAGTACTTC.

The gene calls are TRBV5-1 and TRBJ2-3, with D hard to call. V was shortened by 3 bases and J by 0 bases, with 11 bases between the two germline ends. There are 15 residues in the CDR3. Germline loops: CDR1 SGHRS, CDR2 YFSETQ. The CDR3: CASSSSTLSTDTQYF. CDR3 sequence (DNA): TGCGCCAGCAGCTCCTCGACCCTTAGCACAGATACGCAGTATTTT.

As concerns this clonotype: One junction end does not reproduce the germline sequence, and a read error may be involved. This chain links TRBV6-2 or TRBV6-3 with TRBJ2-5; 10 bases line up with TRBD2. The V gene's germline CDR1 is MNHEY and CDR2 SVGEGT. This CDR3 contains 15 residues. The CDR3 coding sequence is TGTGCCGGCAGTTACTTCCCTAGCGGGAGTGAGACCCAGTACTTC. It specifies CAGSYFPSGSETQYF.

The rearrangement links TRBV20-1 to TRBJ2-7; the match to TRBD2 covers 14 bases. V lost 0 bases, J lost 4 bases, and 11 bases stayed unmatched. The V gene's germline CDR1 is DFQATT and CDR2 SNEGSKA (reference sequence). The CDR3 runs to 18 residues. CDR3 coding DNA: TGCAGTGCTAGAGATTTCGGGACTAGCGGGAGCGGTTCTTACGAGCAGTACTTC. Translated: CSARDFGTSGSGSYEQYF.

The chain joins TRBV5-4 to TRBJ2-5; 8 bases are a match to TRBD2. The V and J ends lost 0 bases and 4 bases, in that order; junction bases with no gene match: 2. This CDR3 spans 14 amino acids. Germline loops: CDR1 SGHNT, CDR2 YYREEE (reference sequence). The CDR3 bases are TGTGCCAGCAGCTTGGAGGGGACTAGAGAGACCCAGTACTTC. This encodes CASSLEGTRETQYF.

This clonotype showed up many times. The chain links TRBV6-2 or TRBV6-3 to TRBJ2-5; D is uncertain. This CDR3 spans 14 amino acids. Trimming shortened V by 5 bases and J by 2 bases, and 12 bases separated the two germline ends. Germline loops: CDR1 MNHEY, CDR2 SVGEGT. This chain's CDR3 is CASSKSEVQETQYF. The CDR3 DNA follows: TGTGCCAGCAGTAAATCCGAAGTTCAAGAGACCCAGTACTTC.

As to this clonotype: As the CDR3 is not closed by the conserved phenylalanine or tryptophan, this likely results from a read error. For the CDR3, the DNA is TGTACCAGCAGCTTAGACCTAGAGTTTGAGCAGTTCTCC. Encoded protein: CTSSLDLEFEQFS. The chain recombines TRBV11-2 with TRBJ2-1; D not resolved. CDR1 is SGHAT, CDR2 FQNNGV, per germline. The CDR3 totals 13 residues.

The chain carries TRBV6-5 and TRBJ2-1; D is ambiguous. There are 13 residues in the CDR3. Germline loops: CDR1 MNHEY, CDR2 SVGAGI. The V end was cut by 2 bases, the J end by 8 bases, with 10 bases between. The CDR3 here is CASSYRRSDEQFF. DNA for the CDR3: TGTGCCAGCAGTTACCGTCGATCGGATGAGCAGTTCTTC.

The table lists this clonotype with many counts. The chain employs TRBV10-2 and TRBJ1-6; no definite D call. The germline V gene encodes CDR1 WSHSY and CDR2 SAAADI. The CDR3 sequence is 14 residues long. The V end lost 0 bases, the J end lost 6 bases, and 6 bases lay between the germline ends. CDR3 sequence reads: CASSESRPNSPLHF. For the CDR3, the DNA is TGCGCCAGCAGTGAGTCGAGGCCTAATTCACCCCTCCACTTT.

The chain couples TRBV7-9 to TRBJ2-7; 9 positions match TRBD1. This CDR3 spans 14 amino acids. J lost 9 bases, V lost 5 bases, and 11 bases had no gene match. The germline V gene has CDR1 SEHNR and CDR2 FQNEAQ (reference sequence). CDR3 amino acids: CASSLRQGVDRQYF. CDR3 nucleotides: TGTGCCAGCAGCCTGAGACAGGGGGTCGATCGGCAGTACTTC.

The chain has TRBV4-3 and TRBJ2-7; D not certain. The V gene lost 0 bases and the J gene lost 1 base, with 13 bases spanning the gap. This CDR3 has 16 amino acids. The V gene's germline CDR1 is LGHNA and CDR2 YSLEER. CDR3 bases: TGCGCCAGCAGCCAAGATTTGGCAGGCTTATCCTACGAGCAGTACTTC. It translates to CASSQDLAGLSYEQYF.

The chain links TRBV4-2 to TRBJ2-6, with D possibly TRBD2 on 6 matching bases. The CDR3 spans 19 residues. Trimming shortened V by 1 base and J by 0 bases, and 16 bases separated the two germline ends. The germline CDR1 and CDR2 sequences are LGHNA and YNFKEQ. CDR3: CASSQGGGRDFSGANVLTF. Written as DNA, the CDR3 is TGTGCCAGCAGCCAAGGAGGAGGACGGGACTTCTCTGGGGCCAACGTCCTGACTTTC.

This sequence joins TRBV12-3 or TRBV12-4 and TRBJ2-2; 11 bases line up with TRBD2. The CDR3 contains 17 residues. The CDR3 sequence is CASGLELAGVMAGELFF. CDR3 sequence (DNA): TGTGCTAGTGGTTTGGAACTAGCGGGAGTTATGGCCGGGGAGCTGTTTTTT.

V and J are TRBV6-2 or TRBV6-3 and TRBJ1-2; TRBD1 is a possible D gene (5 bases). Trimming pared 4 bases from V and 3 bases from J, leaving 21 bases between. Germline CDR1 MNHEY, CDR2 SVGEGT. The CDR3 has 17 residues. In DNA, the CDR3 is TGTGCCAGCAGTTTCTCCTACAAACGGGACGTTGACTATGGCTACACCTTC. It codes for CASSFSYKRDVDYGYTF.

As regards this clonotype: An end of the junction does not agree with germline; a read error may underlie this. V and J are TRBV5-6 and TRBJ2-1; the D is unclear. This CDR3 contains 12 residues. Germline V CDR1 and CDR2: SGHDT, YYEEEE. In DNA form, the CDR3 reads TGTGCCAGCAGCCCCCGGACCCGTGAGCACTTCTTC. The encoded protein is CASSPRTREHFF.

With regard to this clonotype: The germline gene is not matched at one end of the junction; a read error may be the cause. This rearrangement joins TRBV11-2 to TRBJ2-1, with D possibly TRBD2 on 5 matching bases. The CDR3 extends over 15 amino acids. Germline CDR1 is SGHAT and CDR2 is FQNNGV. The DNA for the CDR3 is TGTGCCAGCAGCTTAGAGGCCATCACGGGAAATGAGCAACTCTTC. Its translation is CASSLEAITGNEQLF.

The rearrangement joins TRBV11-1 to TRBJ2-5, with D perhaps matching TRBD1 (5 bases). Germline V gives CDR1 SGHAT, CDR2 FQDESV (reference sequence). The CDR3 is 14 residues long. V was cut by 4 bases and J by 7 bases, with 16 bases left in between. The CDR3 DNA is TGTGCCAGCAGCTGGGCAAGGGGTACTGGGACCCAGTACTTC. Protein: CASSWARGTGTQYF.

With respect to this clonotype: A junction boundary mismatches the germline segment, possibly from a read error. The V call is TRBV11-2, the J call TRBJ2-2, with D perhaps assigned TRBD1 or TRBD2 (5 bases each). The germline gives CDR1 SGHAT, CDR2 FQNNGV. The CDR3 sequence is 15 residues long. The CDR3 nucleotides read TGTGCCGGCAGCTCTGGGGGTGGGAACACCGGGGAGCTGTTTTTT. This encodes CAGSSGGGNTGELFF. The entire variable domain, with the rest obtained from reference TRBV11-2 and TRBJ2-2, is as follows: EAGVAQSPRYKIIEKRQSVAFWCNPISGHATLYWYQQILGQGPKLLIQFQNNGVVDDSQLPKDRFSAERLKGVDSTLKIQPAKLEDSAVYLCAGSSGGGNTGELFFGEGSRLTVL.

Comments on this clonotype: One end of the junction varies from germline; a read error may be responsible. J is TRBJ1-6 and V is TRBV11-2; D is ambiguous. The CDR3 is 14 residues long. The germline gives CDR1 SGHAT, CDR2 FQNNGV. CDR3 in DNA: TGTGCCAGCAGCCCCTTGGATTGGGATTCGCCCCTCCACTTT. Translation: CASSPLDWDSPLHF.

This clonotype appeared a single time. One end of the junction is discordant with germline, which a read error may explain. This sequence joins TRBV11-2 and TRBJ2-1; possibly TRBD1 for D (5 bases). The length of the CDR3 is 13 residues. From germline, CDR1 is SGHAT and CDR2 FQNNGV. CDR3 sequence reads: CAISQTAGNEQFF. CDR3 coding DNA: TGTGCCATCAGCCAGACAGCAGGCAATGAGCAGTTCTTC.